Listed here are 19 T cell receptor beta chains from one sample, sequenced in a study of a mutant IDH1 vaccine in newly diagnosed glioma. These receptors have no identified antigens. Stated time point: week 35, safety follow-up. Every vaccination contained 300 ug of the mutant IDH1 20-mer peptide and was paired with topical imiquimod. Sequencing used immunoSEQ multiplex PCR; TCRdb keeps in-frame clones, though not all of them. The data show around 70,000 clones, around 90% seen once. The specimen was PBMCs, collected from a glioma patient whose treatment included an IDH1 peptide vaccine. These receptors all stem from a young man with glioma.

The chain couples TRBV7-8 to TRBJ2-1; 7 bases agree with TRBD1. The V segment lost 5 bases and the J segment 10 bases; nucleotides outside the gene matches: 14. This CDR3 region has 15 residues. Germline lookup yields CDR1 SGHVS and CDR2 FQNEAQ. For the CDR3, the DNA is TGTGCCAGCAGCATTTCCGGGACAGAGTTGGAGGAGCAGTTCTTC. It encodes CASSISGTELEEQFF.

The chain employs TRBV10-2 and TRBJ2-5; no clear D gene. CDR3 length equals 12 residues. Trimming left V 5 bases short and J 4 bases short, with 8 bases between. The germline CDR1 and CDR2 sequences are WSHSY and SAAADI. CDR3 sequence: CASSRAVETQYF. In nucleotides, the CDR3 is TGCGCCAGCAGTAGGGCGGTAGAGACCCAGTACTTC.

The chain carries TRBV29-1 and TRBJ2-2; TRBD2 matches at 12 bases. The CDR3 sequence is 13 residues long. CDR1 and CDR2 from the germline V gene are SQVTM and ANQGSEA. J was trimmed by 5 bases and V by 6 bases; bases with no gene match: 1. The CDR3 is CSVGTSGTGELFF. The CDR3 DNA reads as TGCAGCGTCGGGACTAGCGGGACCGGGGAGCTGTTTTTT.

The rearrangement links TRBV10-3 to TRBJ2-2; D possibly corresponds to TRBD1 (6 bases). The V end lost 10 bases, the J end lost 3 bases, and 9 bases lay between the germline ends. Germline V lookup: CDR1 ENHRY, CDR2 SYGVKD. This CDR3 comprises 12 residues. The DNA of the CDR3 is TGTGCCACTGGACAGTACACCGGGGAGCTGTTTTTT. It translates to CATGQYTGELFF.

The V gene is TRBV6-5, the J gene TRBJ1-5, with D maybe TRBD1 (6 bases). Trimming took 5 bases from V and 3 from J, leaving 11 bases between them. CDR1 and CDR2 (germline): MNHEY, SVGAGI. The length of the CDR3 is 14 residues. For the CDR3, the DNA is TGTGCCAGCAGTAGATGGACAGACAATCAGCCCCAGCATTTT. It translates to CASSRWTDNQPQHF.

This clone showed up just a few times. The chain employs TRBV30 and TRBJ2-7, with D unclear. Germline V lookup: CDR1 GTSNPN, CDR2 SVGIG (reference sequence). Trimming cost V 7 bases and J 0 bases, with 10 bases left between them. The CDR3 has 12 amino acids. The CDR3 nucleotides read TGTGCCTCGACCGGAGTCTCCTACGAGCAGTACTTC. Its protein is CASTGVSYEQYF.

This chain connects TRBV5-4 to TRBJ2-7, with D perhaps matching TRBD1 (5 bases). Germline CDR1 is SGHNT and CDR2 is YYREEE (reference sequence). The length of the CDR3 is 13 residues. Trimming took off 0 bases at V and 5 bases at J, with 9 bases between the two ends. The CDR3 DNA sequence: TGTGCCAGCAGCTTGGATAGGGGCCACGAGCAGTACTTC. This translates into CASSLDRGHEQYF.

CDR3 protein: CASSSRTSGGANEQFF. In DNA form, the CDR3 reads TGTGCCAGCAGCTCGAGGACTAGCGGGGGAGCCAATGAGCAGTTCTTC. V gene TRBV9 combines with J gene TRBJ2-1; 13 bases are shared with TRBD2. This CDR3 region has 16 residues. The germline V gene encodes CDR1 SGDLS and CDR2 YYNGEE. Unmatched junction bases numbered 7, after V lost 4 bases and J lost 6 bases.

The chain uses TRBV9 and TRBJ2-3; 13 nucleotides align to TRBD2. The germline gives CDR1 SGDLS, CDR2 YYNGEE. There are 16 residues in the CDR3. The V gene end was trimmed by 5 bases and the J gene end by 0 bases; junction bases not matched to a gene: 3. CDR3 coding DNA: TGTGCCAGCAGGGGACTAGCGGGGACCAGCACAGATACGCAGTATTTT. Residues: CASRGLAGTSTDTQYF. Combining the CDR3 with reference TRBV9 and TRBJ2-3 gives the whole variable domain DSGVTQTPKHLITATGQRVTLRCSPRSGDLSVYWYQQSLDQGLQFLIQYYNGEERAKGNILERFSAQQFPDLHSELNLSSLELGDSALYFCASRGLAGTSTDTQYFGPGTRLTVL.

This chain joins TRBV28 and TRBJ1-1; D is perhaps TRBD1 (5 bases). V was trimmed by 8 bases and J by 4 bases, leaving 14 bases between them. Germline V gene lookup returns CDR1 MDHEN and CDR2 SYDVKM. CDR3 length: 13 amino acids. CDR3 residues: CASSWGEGTEAFF. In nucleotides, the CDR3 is TGTGCCAGCTCCTGGGGGGAGGGCACTGAAGCTTTCTTT.

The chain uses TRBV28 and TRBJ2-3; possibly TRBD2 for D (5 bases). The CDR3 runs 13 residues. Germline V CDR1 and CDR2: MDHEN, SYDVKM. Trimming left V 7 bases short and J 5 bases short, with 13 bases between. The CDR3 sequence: CASTRHGIDTQYF. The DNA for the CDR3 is TGTGCCAGCACTCGGCACGGGATAGATACGCAGTATTTT.

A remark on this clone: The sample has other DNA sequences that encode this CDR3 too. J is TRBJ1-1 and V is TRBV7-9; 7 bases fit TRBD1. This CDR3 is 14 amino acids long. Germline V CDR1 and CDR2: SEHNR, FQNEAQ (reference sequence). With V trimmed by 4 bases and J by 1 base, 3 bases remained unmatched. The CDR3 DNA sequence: TGTGCCAGCAGCTCCCAGGGGGGGAACACTGAAGCTTTCTTT. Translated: CASSSQGGNTEAFF.

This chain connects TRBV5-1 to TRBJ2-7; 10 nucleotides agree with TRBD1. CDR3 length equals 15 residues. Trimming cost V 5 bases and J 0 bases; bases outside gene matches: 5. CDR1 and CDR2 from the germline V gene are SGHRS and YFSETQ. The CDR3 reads CASREGQGFSYEQYF. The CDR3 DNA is TGCGCCAGCAGGGAGGGACAGGGGTTCTCCTACGAGCAGTACTTC.

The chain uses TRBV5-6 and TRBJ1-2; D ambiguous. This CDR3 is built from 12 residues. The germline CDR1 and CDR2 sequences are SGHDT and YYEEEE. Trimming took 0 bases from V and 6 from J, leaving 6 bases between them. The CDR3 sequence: CASSLVGDGYTF. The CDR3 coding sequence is TGTGCCAGCAGCTTGGTTGGGGATGGCTACACCTTC.

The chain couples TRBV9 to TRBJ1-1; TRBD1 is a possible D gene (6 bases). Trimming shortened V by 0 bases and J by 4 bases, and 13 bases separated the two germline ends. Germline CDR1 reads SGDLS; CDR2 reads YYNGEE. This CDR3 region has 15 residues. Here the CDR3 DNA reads TGTGCCAGCAGCGTAGAGGGGGGCGGGCGCACTGAAGCTTTCTTT. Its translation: CASSVEGGGRTEAFF.

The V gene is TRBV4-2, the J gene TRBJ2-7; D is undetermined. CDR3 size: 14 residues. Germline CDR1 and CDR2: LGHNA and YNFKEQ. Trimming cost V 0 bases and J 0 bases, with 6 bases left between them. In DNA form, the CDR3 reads TGTGCCAGCAGCCAAGAGCGGCACTCCTACGAGCAGTACTTC. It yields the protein CASSQERHSYEQYF.

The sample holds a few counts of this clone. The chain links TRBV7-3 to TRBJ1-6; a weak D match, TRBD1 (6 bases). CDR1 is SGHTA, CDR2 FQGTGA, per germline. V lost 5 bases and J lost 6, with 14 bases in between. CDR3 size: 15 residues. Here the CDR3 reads CASSPFGGANSPLHF. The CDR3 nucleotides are TGTGCCAGCAGCCCGTTCGGGGGGGCTAATTCACCCCTCCACTTT. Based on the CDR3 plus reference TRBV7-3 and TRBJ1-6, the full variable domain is GAGVSQTPSNKVTEKGKYVELRCDPISGHTALYWYRQSLGQGPEFLIYFQGTGAADDSGLPNDRFFAVRPEGSVSTLKIQRTERGDSAVYLCASSPFGGANSPLHFGNGTRLTVT.

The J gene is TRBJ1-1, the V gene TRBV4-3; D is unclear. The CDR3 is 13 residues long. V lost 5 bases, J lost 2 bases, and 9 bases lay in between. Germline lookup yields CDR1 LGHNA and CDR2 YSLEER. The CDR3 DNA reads TGCGCCAGCAGCGAAAGGGCCAACACTGAAGCTTTCTTT. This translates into CASSERANTEAFF.

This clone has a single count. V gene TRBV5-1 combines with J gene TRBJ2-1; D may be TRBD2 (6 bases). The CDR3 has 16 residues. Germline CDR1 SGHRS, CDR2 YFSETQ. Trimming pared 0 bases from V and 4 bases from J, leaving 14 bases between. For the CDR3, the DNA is TGCGCCAGCAGCTTGGTAGGGAGGACCGGATACAATGAGCAGTTCTTC. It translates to CASSLVGRTGYNEQFF.